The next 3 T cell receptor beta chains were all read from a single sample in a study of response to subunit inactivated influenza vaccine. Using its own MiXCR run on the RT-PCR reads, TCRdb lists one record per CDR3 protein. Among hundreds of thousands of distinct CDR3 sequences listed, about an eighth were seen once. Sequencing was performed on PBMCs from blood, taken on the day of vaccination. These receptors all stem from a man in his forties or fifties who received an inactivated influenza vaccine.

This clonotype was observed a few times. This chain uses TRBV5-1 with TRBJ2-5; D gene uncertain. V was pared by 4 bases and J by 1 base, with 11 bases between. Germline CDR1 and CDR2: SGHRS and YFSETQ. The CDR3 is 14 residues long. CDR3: CASSPTVSQETQYF. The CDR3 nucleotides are TGCGCCAGCAGCCCTACAGTGAGCCAAGAGACCCAGTACTTC.

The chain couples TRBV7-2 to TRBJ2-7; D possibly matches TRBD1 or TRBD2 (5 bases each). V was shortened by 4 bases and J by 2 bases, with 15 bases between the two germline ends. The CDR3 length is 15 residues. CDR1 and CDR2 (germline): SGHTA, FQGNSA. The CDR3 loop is CASSSAGTSTYEQYF. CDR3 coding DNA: TGTGCCAGCAGCTCCGCCGGGACCTCAACCTACGAGCAGTACTTC. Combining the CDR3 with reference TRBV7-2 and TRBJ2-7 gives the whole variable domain GAGVSQSPSNKVTEKGKDVELRCDPISGHTALYWYRQSLGQGLEFLIYFQGNSAPDKSGLPSDRFSAERTGGSVSTLTIQRTQQEDSAVYLCASSSAGTSTYEQYFGPGTRLTVT.

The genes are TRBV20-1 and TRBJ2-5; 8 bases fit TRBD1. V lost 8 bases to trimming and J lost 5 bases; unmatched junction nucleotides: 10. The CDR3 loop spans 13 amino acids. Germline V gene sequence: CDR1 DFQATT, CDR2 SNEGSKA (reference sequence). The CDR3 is CSLLRRGPETQYF. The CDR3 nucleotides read TGCAGTCTACTCCGCAGGGGGCCCGAGACCCAGTACTTC.